This is a list of T cell receptor beta chains from one sample in a study of early T cells in non-severe SARS-CoV-2 infection. One entry per CDR3 protein, called by TCRdb with MiXCR from the 5' RACE reads. The sample consists of 90,000 to 130,000 distinct CDR3 sequences, over 9.5% of them appearing once. The sequencing here drew on whole blood, taken at baseline. The source is an adult who was a healthcare worker with PCR-confirmed SARS-CoV-2 infection or an uninfected control (not recorded which). CDR3s include the opening cysteine and the closing phenylalanine or tryptophan. The D gene is left open where the match is weak. Clone size is not always given. Where it is, it says once, few, many or a class for expanded clones.

J gene,clone size,D gene,V gene,CDR3 DNA,CDR3 protein
TRBJ2-5,-,-,TRBV7-3,TGTGCCAGCAGCCCCGGAGCTTCCCTACAAGGGACCCAGTACTTC,CASSPGASLQGTQYF
TRBJ2-2,-,TRBD1,TRBV7-6,TGTGCCAGCAGCCCGGACAGGGGCGGGGAGCTGTTTTTT,CASSPDRGGELFF
TRBJ1-2,few,-,TRBV2,TGTGCCAGCACACCCAGGGAAGTTCGTGGCTATGGCTACACCTTC,CASTPREVRGYGYTF
TRBJ2-3,-,TRBD1,TRBV11-2,TGTGCCAGCAGCTTAGGACAGGGGCTAACAGATACGCAGTATTTT,CASSLGQGLTDTQYF
TRBJ1-1,few,-,TRBV20-1,TGCAGTGCCGTACCATTTGGGGTGCGGACTGAAGCTTTCTTT,CSAVPFGVRTEAFF
TRBJ1-1,-,TRBD1,TRBV12-3/TRBV12-4,TGTGCCAGCAGTTCTAGACTCGGACAGGGCGCGAACACTGAAGCTTTCTTT,CASSSRLGQGANTEAFF
TRBJ2-5,once,-,TRBV5-6,TGTGCCAGCAGCCACGCAGTTGAGACCCAGTACTTC,CASSHAVETQYF
TRBJ1-4,few,-,TRBV20-1,TGCAGTGCTAGAGATACGGGCGGGGGGGAAAAACTGTTTTTT,CSARDTGGGEKLFF
TRBJ2-2,-,TRBD1,TRBV4-1,TGCGCCAGCAGCTCCGGGACAGCGGACACCGGGGAGCTGTTTTTT,CASSSGTADTGELFF
TRBJ1-1,many,-,TRBV12-3/TRBV12-4,TGTGCCAGCAGTTTAAGGGCTGGAGGAACTGAAGCTTTCTTT,CASSLRAGGTEAFF
TRBJ2-1,many,TRBD1,TRBV11-2,TGTGCCAGCAGCTTGAAATCCGGGACAGGGTCCTACAATGAGCAGTTCTTC,CASSLKSGTGSYNEQFF
TRBJ2-1,-,TRBD1,TRBV12-3/TRBV12-4,TGTGCCAGCAGTTTAGCTCGGGACAGGCGGATCCAGTTCTTC,CASSLARDRRIQFF
TRBJ1-1,-,-,TRBV14,TGTGCCAGCAGCCAATCCCAAGGGGCCAAAGCTTTCTTT,CASSQSQGAKAFF
TRBJ2-1,few,-,TRBV20-1,TGCAGTGCCGACGGCCCCCCCTACAATGAGCAGTTCTTC,CSADGPPYNEQFF
TRBJ2-1,many,-,TRBV6-1,TGTGCCAGCACATGGGACACTTACAATGAGCAGTTCTTC,CASTWDTYNEQFF
TRBJ2-3,many,-,TRBV2,TGTGCCAGCAGAGGGTTCGGACAGTACGACACAGATACGCAGTATTTT,CASRGFGQYDTDTQYF
TRBJ2-7,few,-,TRBV7-2,TGTGCCAGCAGCAGATCACAGGGTTACGAGCAGTACTTC,CASSRSQGYEQYF
TRBJ1-5,many,TRBD1,TRBV28,TGTGCCAGCAGTGTAACTACAGGGGGCTGGGGTCAGCCCCAGCATTTT,CASSVTTGGWGQPQHF
TRBJ2-1,few,TRBD2,TRBV3-1,TGTGCCAGCAGCACGCGACTAGCGGGAGTGAACAATGAGCAGTTCTTC,CASSTRLAGVNNEQFF
TRBJ2-7,few,TRBD1,TRBV14,TGTGCCAGCAGCCACCCACAGGGGAACTCCTACGAGCAGTACTTC,CASSHPQGNSYEQYF
TRBJ1-1,-,-,TRBV18,TGTGCCAGCTCACCAGGGGGGGGAGTCACTGAAGCTTTCTTT,CASSPGGGVTEAFF
TRBJ1-3,few,TRBD1,TRBV20-1,TGCAGTGCCCCCACCGGGACAGGGGGCCCCGGAAACACCATATATTTT,CSAPTGTGGPGNTIYF
TRBJ2-3,few,TRBD1,TRBV5-5,TGTGCCAGCAGCAAGGGACAGGGCACAGATACGCAGTATTTT,CASSKGQGTDTQYF
TRBJ2-1,-,-,TRBV19,TGTGCCAGTAGTATTTTGCACTACAATGAGCAGTTCTTC,CASSILHYNEQFF
TRBJ2-1,-,-,TRBV6-1,TGTGCCAGCAGTGAAGCACAAGGATACCCAAGTGAGCAGTTCTTC,CASSEAQGYPSEQFF
TRBJ2-4,-,-,TRBV6-1,TGTGCCAGCGGAGACCCCGGGACGGAGAAAAACATTCAGTACTTC,CASGDPGTEKNIQYF
TRBJ2-1,few,TRBD2,TRBV7-2,TGTGCCAGCAGCTTTACAGGGGGCCATCCCTCTGTCCTGACTAGCGGGAGTCAGTTCTTC,CASSFTGGHPSVLTSGSQFF
TRBJ2-1,few,TRBD2,TRBV3-1,TGTGCCAGCAGCCAGGCTAGCGGGAGTGAAGAGCAGTTCTTC,CASSQASGSEEQFF
TRBJ1-1,-,-,TRBV29-1,TGCAGCGTTAGGGAGAACACTGAAGCTTTCTTT,CSVRENTEAFF
TRBJ2-4,-,-,TRBV6-1,TGTGCCAGCAGGGCCGCCTGGGACATTCAGTACTTC,CASRAAWDIQYF
TRBJ2-1,few,TRBD1,TRBV7-2,TGTGCCACTAGCAGGGGGAGCAATGAGCAGTTCTTC,CATSRGSNEQFF
TRBJ1-5,many,TRBD1,TRBV7-9,TGTGCCAGCAGCCAAGACAGGGGAAGTCAGCCCCAGCATTTT,CASSQDRGSQPQHF
TRBJ1-1,few,-,TRBV7-2,TGTGCCAGCAGCTTTTCCATGAACACTGAAGCTTTCTTT,CASSFSMNTEAFF
TRBJ2-1,-,TRBD1,TRBV3-1,TGTGCCAGCAGCCAAGATCGGGACAGGGCTGTGCTTGGCGATGAGCAGTTCTTC,CASSQDRDRAVLGDEQFF
TRBJ2-7,-,TRBD1,TRBV7-3,TGTGCCAGCAGCCCGACAGGGTGGGACGAGCAGTACTTC,CASSPTGWDEQYF
TRBJ1-1,few,TRBD1,TRBV5-1,TGCGCCAGCAGCCCAGGACAGGGGGCCGGATTTCAAGAAGCTTTCTTT,CASSPGQGAGFQEAFF
TRBJ2-1,few,TRBD2,TRBV7-9,TGTGCCAGCAGCCGTCGACTAGCGGGAGCAATGTTCGATGAGCAGTTCTTC,CASSRRLAGAMFDEQFF
TRBJ2-1,-,-,TRBV6-6,TGTGCCAGCAGTTACACATACAATGAGCAGTTCTTC,CASSYTYNEQFF
TRBJ2-7,-,TRBD1,TRBV9,TGTGCCAGCAGCGTTCGGGACAGAAGTTACGAGCAGTACTTC,CASSVRDRSYEQYF
TRBJ2-3,many,-,TRBV7-2,TGTGCCAGCAGCTTAGGGGTGGACAGTCATAGCACAGATACGCAGTATTTT,CASSLGVDSHSTDTQYF
TRBJ2-3,few,-,TRBV12-3/TRBV12-4,TGTGCCAGCAGTTTATGGGGGACTAGCACAGATACGCAGTATTTT,CASSLWGTSTDTQYF
TRBJ2-5,few,TRBD2,TRBV4-1,TGCGCCAGCAGCCAAGCACTAGCGGGTTCCCAAGAGACCCAGTACTTC,CASSQALAGSQETQYF
TRBJ1-1,-,-,TRBV11-2,TGTGCCAGCAGCCCCCAAAGGGTTTTCGACACTGAAGCTTTCTTT,CASSPQRVFDTEAFF